Listed below are T cell receptor beta chains from one sample, sequenced in a study of T cell clones after liver transplantation. This table comes from immunoSEQ multiplex PCR, and its TCRdb copy is limited to in-frame clones, with some not included. The sample lists about 20,000 clones, around 91% occurring once. Sequenced material: CD8+ T cells from blood, taken 45 to 47 months after liver transplant. The origin of the receptors is a human patient who received a liver transplant. Some T cells may arise from the graft donor. Both conserved end residues are part of each CDR3. Each record gives: V gene, D gene, J gene, clone size, CDR3 protein, CDR3 DNA. The D gene is left open where the match is weak. Clone size is given for some rows only: seen once, a few or many times, or a class if the clone is expanded.

v_gene: TRBV19; d_gene: -; j_gene: TRBJ2-2; abundance: -; CDR3aa: CASSTGTVSGELFF; CDR3nt: TGTGCCAGTAGTACAGGGACGGTCTCCGGGGAGCTGTTTTTT
v_gene: TRBV7-9; d_gene: -; j_gene: TRBJ1-5; abundance: -; CDR3aa: CASSSSLYSNQPQHF; CDR3nt: TGTGCCAGCAGCTCCTCTCTGTATAGCAATCAGCCCCAGCATTTT
v_gene: TRBV13; d_gene: -; j_gene: TRBJ1-1; abundance: -; CDR3aa: CASSLGGGAFF; CDR3nt: TGTGCCAGCAGCTTAGGAGGGGGAGCTTTCTTT
v_gene: TRBV5-4; d_gene: -; j_gene: TRBJ2-2; abundance: -; CDR3aa: CASGGGGFNTGELFF; CDR3nt: TGTGCCAGCGGGGGAGGTGGCTTTAACACCGGGGAGCTGTTTTTT
v_gene: TRBV7-9; d_gene: TRBD1; j_gene: TRBJ2-2; abundance: -; CDR3aa: CASSFGQGATGELFF; CDR3nt: TGTGCCAGCAGCTTCGGACAGGGCGCCACCGGGGAGCTGTTTTTT
v_gene: TRBV28; d_gene: -; j_gene: TRBJ2-7; abundance: -; CDR3aa: CASSPRGIRSYEQYF; CDR3nt: TGTGCCAGCAGTCCCCGGGGGATCAGGTCCTACGAGCAGTACTTC
v_gene: TRBV4-3; d_gene: TRBD1; j_gene: TRBJ2-7; abundance: once; CDR3aa: CASSHGTGYEQYF; CDR3nt: TGCGCCAGCAGCCACGGGACAGGCTACGAGCAGTACTTC
v_gene: TRBV11-2; d_gene: TRBD1; j_gene: TRBJ1-1; abundance: -; CDR3aa: CASSYTGGNTEAFF; CDR3nt: TGTGCCAGCAGCTATACAGGGGGTAACACTGAAGCTTTCTTT
v_gene: TRBV6-5; d_gene: TRBD2; j_gene: TRBJ2-7; abundance: -; CDR3aa: CASSYAGGSYEQYF; CDR3nt: TGTGCCAGCAGTTACGCGGGGGGATCCTACGAGCAGTACTTC
v_gene: TRBV27; d_gene: -; j_gene: TRBJ1-1; abundance: -; CDR3aa: CASSFRENTEAFF; CDR3nt: TGTGCCAGCAGTTTCAGGGAGAACACTGAAGCTTTCTTT
v_gene: TRBV19; d_gene: -; j_gene: TRBJ1-2; abundance: -; CDR3aa: CASSSGNYGYTF; CDR3nt: TGTGCCAGTAGTAGCGGTAACTATGGCTACACCTTC
v_gene: TRBV30; d_gene: TRBD2; j_gene: TRBJ2-3; abundance: few; CDR3aa: CAGGTSFNEGTQYF; CDR3nt: TGTGCCGGGGGGACTAGCTTTAACGAGGGCACGCAGTATTTT
v_gene: TRBV5-6; d_gene: -; j_gene: TRBJ2-7; abundance: few; CDR3aa: CASSSSGKSYEQYF; CDR3nt: TGTGCCAGCAGCTCTTCGGGAAAGTCCTACGAGCAGTACTTC
v_gene: TRBV10-1; d_gene: -; j_gene: TRBJ2-1; abundance: -; CDR3aa: CASSDRAHNEQFF; CDR3nt: TGCGCCAGCAGTGACAGGGCCCACAATGAGCAGTTCTTC
v_gene: TRBV28; d_gene: TRBD1; j_gene: TRBJ2-7; abundance: medium-sized; CDR3aa: CAITTGDYEQYF; CDR3nt: TGTGCCATCACGACAGGGGATTACGAGCAGTACTTC
v_gene: TRBV2; d_gene: -; j_gene: TRBJ1-2; abundance: few; CDR3aa: CASSLAYSGGDSGYTF; CDR3nt: TGTGCCAGCAGCTTAGCTTACAGCGGAGGAGACTCCGGCTACACCTTC
v_gene: TRBV28; d_gene: -; j_gene: TRBJ1-4; abundance: once; CDR3aa: CASSYRGADEKLFF; CDR3nt: TGTGCCAGCAGTTATCGGGGAGCAGACGAAAAACTGTTTTTT
v_gene: TRBV25-1; d_gene: -; j_gene: TRBJ1-1; abundance: -; CDR3aa: CASRTTGPNTEAFF; CDR3nt: TGTGCCAGCAGAACCACAGGACCGAACACTGAAGCTTTCTTT
v_gene: TRBV28; d_gene: -; j_gene: TRBJ2-5; abundance: -; CDR3aa: CASSLFSKEVPKTQYF; CDR3nt: TGTGCCAGCAGTTTATTCAGCAAAGAGGTCCCGAAGACCCAGTACTTC
v_gene: TRBV19; d_gene: TRBD2; j_gene: TRBJ2-1; abundance: -; CDR3aa: CASSEGLAGVVF; CDR3nt: TGTGCCAGTAGTGAGGGACTAGCGGGAGTGGTCTTC
v_gene: TRBV27; d_gene: TRBD2; j_gene: TRBJ2-5; abundance: -; CDR3aa: CASSLTAPSGREETQYF; CDR3nt: TGTGCCAGCAGTTTAACGGCTCCTAGCGGGAGGGAAGAGACCCAGTACTTC
v_gene: TRBV19; d_gene: -; j_gene: TRBJ1-1; abundance: -; CDR3aa: CASSIRVLNTEAFF; CDR3nt: TGTGCCAGTAGTATACGGGTCCTTAACACTGAAGCTTTCTTT
v_gene: TRBV7-2; d_gene: -; j_gene: TRBJ2-7; abundance: -; CDR3aa: CASSEEQYDEQYF; CDR3nt: TGTGCCAGCAGCGAGGAGCAGTATGACGAGCAGTACTTC
v_gene: TRBV27; d_gene: -; j_gene: TRBJ2-6; abundance: -; CDR3aa: CASSLMGSGWQGGSGANVLTF; CDR3nt: TGTGCCAGCAGTTTGATGGGCAGTGGTTGGCAGGGAGGCTCTGGGGCCAACGTCCTGACTTTC
v_gene: TRBV7-9; d_gene: -; j_gene: TRBJ2-2; abundance: -; CDR3aa: CASSFSEGTGELFF; CDR3nt: TGTGCCAGCAGCTTTTCTGAGGGGACCGGGGAGCTGTTTTTT
v_gene: TRBV7-9; d_gene: -; j_gene: TRBJ2-1; abundance: -; CDR3aa: CASSLLGFATDEQFF; CDR3nt: TGTGCCAGCAGCTTGTTGGGCTTTGCGACGGATGAGCAGTTCTTC
v_gene: TRBV28; d_gene: -; j_gene: TRBJ2-2; abundance: -; CDR3aa: CASKDGPNTGELFF; CDR3nt: TGTGCCAGTAAGGACGGCCCGAACACCGGGGAGCTGTTTTTT
v_gene: TRBV7-2; d_gene: -; j_gene: TRBJ1-2; abundance: -; CDR3aa: CASSPWGANYGYTF; CDR3nt: TGTGCCAGCAGTCCCTGGGGAGCTAACTATGGCTACACCTTC